Listed below are T cell receptor beta chains from one sample, sequenced in a study of T cells after yellow fever vaccination. MiXCR, applied by TCRdb to the 5' RACE reads, yields one record per CDR3 protein. Of hundreds of thousands of distinct CDR3 sequences in the sample, approximately 12% were seen once. This specimen consisted of CD4+ T cells sorted from PBMCs, obtained 15 days after the yellow fever booster vaccination. The receptors were gathered from a man younger than 35 who received the YFV17D yellow fever vaccine. Both conserved end residues are part of each CDR3. A D gene is named only where the DNA matches it firmly. Part of the rows lack a size; the others show once, few, many or a class for expanded clones.

v_gene	len	abundance	j_gene	d_gene	CDR3nt	CDR3aa
TRBV5-1	14	.	TRBJ2-5	TRBD1	TGCGCCAGCAGGCGTACAGGGGACCAAGAGACCCAGCACTTC	CASRRTGDQETQHF
TRBV12-3/TRBV12-4	13	.	TRBJ1-2	TRBD1	TGTGCCAGCACTCCGACAGGGCACTATGGCTACACCTTC	CASTPTGHYGYTF
TRBV24-1	15	.	TRBJ1-1	.	TGTGCCACCAGTGATGGATCGGGGGGATTTCCTGAAGCTTTCTTT	CATSDGSGGFPEAFF
TRBV15	15	few	TRBJ1-2	.	TGTGCCACCAGCAGAGATCGGACGGGGACGGTTGGCTACACCTTC	CATSRDRTGTVGYTF
TRBV19	12	few	TRBJ1-1	.	TGTGCCAGTAGTATAGATGGAAGACCGAGGGAATTC	CASSIDGRPREF
TRBV5-6	16	few	TRBJ1-3	TRBD1	TGTGCCAGCAGCAAGACAGGGGGCGCGGTGGGAAACACCATATATTTT	CASSKTGGAVGNTIYF
TRBV27	15	.	TRBJ2-7	.	TGTGCCAGCAGTTTCCGAAGGCAGGCCAGCTACGAGCAGTACTTC	CASSFRRQASYEQYF
TRBV20-1	14	.	TRBJ1-6	.	TGCAGTGCTGGCATAACTGGGACCAATTCACCCCTCCACTTT	CSAGITGTNSPLHF
TRBV6-1	14	few	TRBJ2-3	.	TGTGCCAGCAGTGCAAGACTCCGCACAGATACGCAGTATTTT	CASSARLRTDTQYF
TRBV5-4	15	few	TRBJ1-6	TRBD1	TGTGCCAGGGATCTTAGGGGGCGACGGGATTCACCCCTCCACTTT	CARDLRGRRDSPLHF
TRBV28	15	.	TRBJ2-1	.	TGTGCCAGCAGTCGTCTCCTTCACAGGGACAATGAGCAGTTCTTC	CASSRLLHRDNEQFF
TRBV20-1	13	few	TRBJ2-4	.	TGCAGTGCTAGTATGGCAGCCAAAAACATTCAGTACTTC	CSASMAAKNIQYF
TRBV11-2	16	.	TRBJ2-5	TRBD2	TGTGCCAGCAGCGAACTAGCGGGGCCGCTTCCGGAGACCCAGTACTTC	CASSELAGPLPETQYF
TRBV29-1	14	many	TRBJ2-5	.	TGCAGCGTTGAAGGGTACAGGCCGGGTGAGACCCAGTACTTC	CSVEGYRPGETQYF
TRBV7-3	14	.	TRBJ1-2	.	TGTGCCAGCAGCTCCCCGGGGGCCGAAAATGGCTACACCTTC	CASSSPGAENGYTF
TRBV15	17	.	TRBJ1-2	.	TGTGCCACCAGCAGAGATTGGGGGAAAGGGTCGTACTATGGCTACACCTTC	CATSRDWGKGSYYGYTF
TRBV6-6	12	.	TRBJ1-1	.	TGTGCCAGCAGTGAGCCTATCACTGAAGCTTTCTTT	CASSEPITEAFF
TRBV20-1	12	.	TRBJ2-5	.	TGCAGTGCTGACAGGTACCAAGAGACCCAGTACTTC	CSADRYQETQYF
TRBV5-1	15	.	TRBJ1-1	.	TGCGCCAGCAGCTTGGGACAAAGGGAGAACACTGAAGCTTTCTTT	CASSLGQRENTEAFF
TRBV7-2	16	many	TRBJ2-2	TRBD1	TGTGCCAGCAGCCTTCGGACAGGGGGTTTCACCGGGGAGCTGTTTTTT	CASSLRTGGFTGELFF
TRBV7-9	14	.	TRBJ2-5	.	TGTGCCAGCAGCTTAGATGGTATACAAGAGACCCAGTACTTC	CASSLDGIQETQYF
TRBV5-1	14	few	TRBJ2-7	.	TGCGCCAGCAGATCCGGGACTGGCTCCTACGAGCAGTACTTC	CASRSGTGSYEQYF
TRBV20-1	14	few	TRBJ2-6	.	TGCAGCGTTTCTCAGCGCTCTGGGGCCAACGTCCTGACTTTC	CSVSQRSGANVLTF
TRBV5-1	15	.	TRBJ2-7	TRBD2	TGCGCCAGTTCTAGCGGGGGGATAAGCTCCTACGAGCAGTACTTC	CASSSGGISSYEQYF
TRBV6-5	17	few	TRBJ2-2	.	TGTGCCAGCAGTTACTTCGGCAGGCCGGGAAACACCGGGGAGCTGTTTTTT	CASSYFGRPGNTGELFF
TRBV7-9	11	many	TRBJ1-4	.	TGTGCCAGCAGCGTAAATGAAAAACTGTTTTTT	CASSVNEKLFF
TRBV7-2	12	.	TRBJ2-3	.	TGTGCCAGCAGCACGCTCACAGATACGCAGTATTTT	CASSTLTDTQYF